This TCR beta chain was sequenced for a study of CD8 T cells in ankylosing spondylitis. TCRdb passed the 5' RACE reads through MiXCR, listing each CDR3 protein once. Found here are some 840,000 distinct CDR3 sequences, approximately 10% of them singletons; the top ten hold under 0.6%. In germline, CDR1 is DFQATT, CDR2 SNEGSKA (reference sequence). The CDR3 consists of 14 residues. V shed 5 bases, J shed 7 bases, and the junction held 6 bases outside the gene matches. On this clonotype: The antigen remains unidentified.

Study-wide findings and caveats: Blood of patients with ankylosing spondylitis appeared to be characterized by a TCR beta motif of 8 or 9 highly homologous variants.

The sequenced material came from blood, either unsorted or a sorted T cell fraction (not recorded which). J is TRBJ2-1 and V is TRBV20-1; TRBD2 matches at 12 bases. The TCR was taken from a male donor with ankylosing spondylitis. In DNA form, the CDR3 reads TGCAGTGCTGTGACTAGCGGGAGCCCTAATGAGCAGTTCTTC. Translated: CSAVTSGSPNEQFF.